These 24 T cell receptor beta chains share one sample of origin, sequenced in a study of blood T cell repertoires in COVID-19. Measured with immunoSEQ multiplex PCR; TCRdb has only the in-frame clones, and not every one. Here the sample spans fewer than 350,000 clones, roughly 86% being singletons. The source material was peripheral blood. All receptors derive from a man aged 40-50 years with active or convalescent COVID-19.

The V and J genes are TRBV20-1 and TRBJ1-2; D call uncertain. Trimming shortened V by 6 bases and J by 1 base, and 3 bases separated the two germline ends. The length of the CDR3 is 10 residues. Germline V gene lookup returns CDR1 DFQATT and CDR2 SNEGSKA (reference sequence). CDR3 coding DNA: TGCAGTGCCCTTAACTATGGCTACACCTTC. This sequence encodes CSALNYGYTF.

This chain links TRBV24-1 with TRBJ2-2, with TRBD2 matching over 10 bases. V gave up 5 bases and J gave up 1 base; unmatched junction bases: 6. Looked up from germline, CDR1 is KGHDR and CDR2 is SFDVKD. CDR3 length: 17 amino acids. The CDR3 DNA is TGTGCCACCAGTGGCTTTAGCGGGAGGCTGAACACCGGGGAGCTGTTTTTT. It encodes CATSGFSGRLNTGELFF.

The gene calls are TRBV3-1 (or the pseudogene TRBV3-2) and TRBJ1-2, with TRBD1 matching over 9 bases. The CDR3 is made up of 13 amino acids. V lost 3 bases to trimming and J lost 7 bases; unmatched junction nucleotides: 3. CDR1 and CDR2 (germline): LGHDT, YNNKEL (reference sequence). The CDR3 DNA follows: TGTGCCAGCAGCCAGGACAGGGGAAGTGGCTACACCTTC. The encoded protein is CASSQDRGSGYTF.

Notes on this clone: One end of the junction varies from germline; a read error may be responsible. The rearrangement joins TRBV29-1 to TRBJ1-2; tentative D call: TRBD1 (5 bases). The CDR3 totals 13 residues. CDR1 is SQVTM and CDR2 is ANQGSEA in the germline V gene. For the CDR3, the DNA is TGCAGCGTCGAAGGGGCGAACAGGCTTGGCTACACCTTC. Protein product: CSVEGANRLGYTF.

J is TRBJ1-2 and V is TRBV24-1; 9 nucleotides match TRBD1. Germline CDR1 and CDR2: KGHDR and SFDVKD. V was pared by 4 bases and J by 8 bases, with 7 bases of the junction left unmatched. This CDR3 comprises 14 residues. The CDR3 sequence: CATSESGTGSGYTF. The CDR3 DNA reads TGTGCCACCAGTGAGTCCGGGACAGGGAGCGGCTACACCTTC.

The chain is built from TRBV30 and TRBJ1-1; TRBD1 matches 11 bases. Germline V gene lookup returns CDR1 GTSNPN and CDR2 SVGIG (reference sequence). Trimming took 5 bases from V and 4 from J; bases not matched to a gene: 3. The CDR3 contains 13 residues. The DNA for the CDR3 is TGTGCCTGGGAAGGGACAGGGGGCACTGAAGCTTTCTTT. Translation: CAWEGTGGTEAFF. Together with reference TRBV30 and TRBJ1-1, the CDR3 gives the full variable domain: SQTIHQWPATLVQPVGSPLSLECTVEGTSNPNLYWYRQAAGRGLQLLFYSVGIGQISSEVPQNLSASRPQDRQFILSSKKLLLSDSGFYLCAWEGTGGTEAFFGQGTRLTVV.

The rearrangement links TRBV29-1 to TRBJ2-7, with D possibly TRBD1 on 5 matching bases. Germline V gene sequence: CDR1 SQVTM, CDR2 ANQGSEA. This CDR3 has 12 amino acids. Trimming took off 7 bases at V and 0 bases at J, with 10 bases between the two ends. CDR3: CSARDSSYEQYF. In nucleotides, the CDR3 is TGCAGCGCACGAGACAGCTCCTACGAGCAGTACTTC.

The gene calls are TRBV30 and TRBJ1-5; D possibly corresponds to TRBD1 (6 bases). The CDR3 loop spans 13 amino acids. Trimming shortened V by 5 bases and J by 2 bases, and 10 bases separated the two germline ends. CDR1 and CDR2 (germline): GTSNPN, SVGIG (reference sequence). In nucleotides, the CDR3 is TGTGCCTGGGGGGGCGGGGGCAATCAGCCCCAGCATTTT. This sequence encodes CAWGGGGNQPQHF.

CDR3 protein: CSATEGMDQPQHF. The CDR3, as DNA: TGCAGCGCCACCGAGGGTATGGATCAGCCCCAGCATTTT. The chain joins TRBV29-1 to TRBJ1-5; D is uncertain. Germline-derived CDR1 and CDR2 are SQVTM and ANQGSEA. This CDR3 has 13 residues. V was pared by 7 bases and J by 5 bases, with 15 bases between. Using reference TRBV29-1 and TRBJ1-5 for the parts outside the CDR3, the full variable domain is SAVISQKPSRDICQRGTSLTIQCQVDSQVTMMFWYRQQPGQSLTLIATANQGSEATYESGFVIDKFPISRPNLTFSTLTVSNMSPEDSSIYLCSATEGMDQPQHFGDGTRLSIL.

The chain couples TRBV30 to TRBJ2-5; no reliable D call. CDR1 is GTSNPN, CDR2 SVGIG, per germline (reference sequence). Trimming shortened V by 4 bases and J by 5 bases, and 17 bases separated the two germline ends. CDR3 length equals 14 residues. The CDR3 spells CAWTPQVSWETQYF. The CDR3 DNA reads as TGTGCCTGGACCCCTCAGGTTTCATGGGAGACCCAGTACTTC.

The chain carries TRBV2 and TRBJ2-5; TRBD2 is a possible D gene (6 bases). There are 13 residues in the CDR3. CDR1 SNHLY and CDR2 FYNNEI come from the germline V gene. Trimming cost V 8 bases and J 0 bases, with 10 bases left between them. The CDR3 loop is CASFRDYQETQYF. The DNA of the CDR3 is TGTGCCAGCTTTAGGGACTACCAAGAGACCCAGTACTTC.

CDR3 sequence: CASRPTVNTEAFF. In nucleotides, the CDR3 is TGTGCCAGCAGGCCGACAGTGAACACTGAAGCTTTCTTT. V and J are TRBV7-9 and TRBJ1-1, with D tentatively TRBD1 (5 bases). CDR3 length: 13 amino acids. Per germline, CDR1 SEHNR and CDR2 FQNEAQ (reference sequence). V was pared by 6 bases and J by 0 bases, with 8 bases between.

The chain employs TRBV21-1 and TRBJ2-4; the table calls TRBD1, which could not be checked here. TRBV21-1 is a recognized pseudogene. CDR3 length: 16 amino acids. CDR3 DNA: TGTGCCAGCGAACCGGGACACCCGTCAGCCAAAAACATTCAGTACTTC. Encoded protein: CASEPGHPSAKNIQYF.

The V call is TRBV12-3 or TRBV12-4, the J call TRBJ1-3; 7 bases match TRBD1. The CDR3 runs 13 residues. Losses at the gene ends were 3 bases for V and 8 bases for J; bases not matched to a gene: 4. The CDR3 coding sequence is TGTGCCAGCAGTTTTATCAGGGGGGACACCATATATTTT. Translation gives CASSFIRGDTIYF.

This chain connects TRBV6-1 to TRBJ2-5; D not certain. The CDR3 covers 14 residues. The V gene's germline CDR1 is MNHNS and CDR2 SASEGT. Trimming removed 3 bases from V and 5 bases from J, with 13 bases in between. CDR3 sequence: CASSERFLLETQYF. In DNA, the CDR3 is TGTGCCAGCAGTGAGCGGTTCTTATTGGAGACCCAGTACTTC.

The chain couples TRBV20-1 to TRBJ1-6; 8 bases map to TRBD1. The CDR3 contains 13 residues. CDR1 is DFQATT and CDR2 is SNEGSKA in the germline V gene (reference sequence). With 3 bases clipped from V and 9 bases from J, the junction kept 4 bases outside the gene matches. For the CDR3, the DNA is TGCAGTGCTAGTAGGCAGGGGGCTTCACCCCTCCACTTT. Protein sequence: CSASRQGASPLHF.

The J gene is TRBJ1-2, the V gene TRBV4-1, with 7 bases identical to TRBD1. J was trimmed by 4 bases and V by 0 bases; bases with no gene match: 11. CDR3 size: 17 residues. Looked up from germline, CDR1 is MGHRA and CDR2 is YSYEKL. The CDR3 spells CASSQDPRTGGSYGYTF. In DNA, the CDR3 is TGCGCCAGCAGCCAAGATCCCCGGACAGGCGGATCCTATGGCTACACCTTC.

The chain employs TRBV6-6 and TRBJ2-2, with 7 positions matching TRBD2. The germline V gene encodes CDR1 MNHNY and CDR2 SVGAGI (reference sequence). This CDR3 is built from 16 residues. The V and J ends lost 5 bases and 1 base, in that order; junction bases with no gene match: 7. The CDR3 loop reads CASSLRGDLNTGELFF. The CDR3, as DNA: TGTGCCAGCAGTCTCCGGGGGGACCTGAACACCGGGGAGCTGTTTTTT.

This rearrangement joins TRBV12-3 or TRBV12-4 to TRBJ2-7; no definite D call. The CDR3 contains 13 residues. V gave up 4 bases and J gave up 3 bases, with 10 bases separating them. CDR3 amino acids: CASSSLVGYEQYF. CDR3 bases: TGTGCCAGCAGTTCCCTAGTAGGCTACGAGCAGTACTTC.

In nucleotides, the CDR3 is TGTGCAAGTCGCTTTAAAAGCGGAGTAGCACCCCACTATGGCTACACCTTC. Translating it yields CASRFKSGVAPHYGYTF. The rearrangement uses TRBV12-2 and TRBJ1-2. TRBV12-2 is listed as a pseudogene. The CDR3 runs 17 residues.

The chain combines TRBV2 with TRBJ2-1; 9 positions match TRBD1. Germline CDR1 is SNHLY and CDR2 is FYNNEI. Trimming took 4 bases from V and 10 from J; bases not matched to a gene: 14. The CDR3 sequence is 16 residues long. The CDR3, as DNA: TGTGCCAGCAGTGTAATAGGGACAGGGAATCTTGTGGAGCAGTTCTTC. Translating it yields CASSVIGTGNLVEQFF.

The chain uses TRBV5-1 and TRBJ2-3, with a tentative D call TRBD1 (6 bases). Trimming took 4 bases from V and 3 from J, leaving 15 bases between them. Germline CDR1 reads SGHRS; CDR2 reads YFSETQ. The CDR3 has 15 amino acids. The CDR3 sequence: CASSRTGIGTDTQYF. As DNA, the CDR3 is TGCGCCAGCAGCCGTACAGGGATAGGAACAGATACGCAGTATTTT.

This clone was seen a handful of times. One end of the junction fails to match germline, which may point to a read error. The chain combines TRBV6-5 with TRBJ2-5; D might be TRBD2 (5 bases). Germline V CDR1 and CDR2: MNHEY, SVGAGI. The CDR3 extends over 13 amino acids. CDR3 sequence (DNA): TGTGCCAGCAGTTACTCGGCGGGTGGTGGTACGAACTTC. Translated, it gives CASSYSAGGGTNF.

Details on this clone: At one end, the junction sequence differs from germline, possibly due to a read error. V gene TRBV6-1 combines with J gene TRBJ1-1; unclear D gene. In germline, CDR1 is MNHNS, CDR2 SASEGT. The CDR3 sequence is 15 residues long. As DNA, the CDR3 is TGTGCCAGCAGTGAAGCGGGCAGCTCGAACGCTGAAGCTTTCTTT. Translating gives CASSEAGSSNAEAFF.